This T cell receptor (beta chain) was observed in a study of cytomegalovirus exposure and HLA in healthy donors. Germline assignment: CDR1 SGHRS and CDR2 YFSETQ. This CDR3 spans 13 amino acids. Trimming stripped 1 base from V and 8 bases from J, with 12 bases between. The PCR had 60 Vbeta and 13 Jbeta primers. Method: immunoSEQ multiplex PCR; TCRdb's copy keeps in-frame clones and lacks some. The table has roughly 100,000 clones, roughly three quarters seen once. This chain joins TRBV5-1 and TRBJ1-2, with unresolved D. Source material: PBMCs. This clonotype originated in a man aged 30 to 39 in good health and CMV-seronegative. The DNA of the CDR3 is TGCGCCAGCAGCTTGAGGGCTGGAGGCGGCTACACCTTC. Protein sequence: CASSLRAGGGYTF.